This T cell receptor (beta chain) is from a study of CD8+ T cells in alopecia areata. Notes on the study in general: Patients shared TCRs less clearly than mice did, possibly for HLA-related reasons.

This clone appeared a few times. The antigen is undetermined. Without the conserved terminal phenylalanine or tryptophan, this CDR3 likely stems from a read error. Because the CDR3's place on the DNA is in doubt, the DNA is left out and the CDR3 is given as listed by TCRdb. The sequencing template was cDNA reverse transcribed from extracted RNA. TCRdb's copy holds only in-frame clones and misses some; the assay was immunoSEQ multiplex PCR. The sample holds 150,000 to 200,000 clones, more than 50% seen once. Treatment described: oral pan-JAK inhibitor, 5-10 mg twice daily. Looked up from germline, CDR1 is MGHRA and CDR2 is YSYEKL. The CDR3 is 11 amino acids in total, end residues counted.

The V gene is TRBV4-1, the J gene TRBJ2-7. The TCR sequence derives from a human donor with alopecia areata. The sample here was CD4+ T cells sorted from blood, taken at week 24, from a patient treated with tofacitinib. This chain's CDR3 is CASSQEKSPAL.